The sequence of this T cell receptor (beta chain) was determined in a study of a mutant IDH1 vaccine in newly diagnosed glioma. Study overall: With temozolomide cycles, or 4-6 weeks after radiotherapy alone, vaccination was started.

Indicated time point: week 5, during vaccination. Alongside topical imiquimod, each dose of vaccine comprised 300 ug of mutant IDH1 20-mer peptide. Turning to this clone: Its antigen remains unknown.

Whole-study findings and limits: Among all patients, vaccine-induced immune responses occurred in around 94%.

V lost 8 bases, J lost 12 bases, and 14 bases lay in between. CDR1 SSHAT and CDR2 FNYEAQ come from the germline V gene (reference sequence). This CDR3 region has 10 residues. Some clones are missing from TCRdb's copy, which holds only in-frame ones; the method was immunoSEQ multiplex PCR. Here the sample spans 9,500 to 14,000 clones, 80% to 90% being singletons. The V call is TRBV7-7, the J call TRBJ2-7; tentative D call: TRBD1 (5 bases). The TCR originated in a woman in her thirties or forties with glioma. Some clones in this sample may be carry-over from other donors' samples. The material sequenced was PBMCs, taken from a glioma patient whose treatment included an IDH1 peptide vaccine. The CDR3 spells CASEDNLGYF. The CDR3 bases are TGTGCCAGCGAGGACAACCTGGGGTACTTC.